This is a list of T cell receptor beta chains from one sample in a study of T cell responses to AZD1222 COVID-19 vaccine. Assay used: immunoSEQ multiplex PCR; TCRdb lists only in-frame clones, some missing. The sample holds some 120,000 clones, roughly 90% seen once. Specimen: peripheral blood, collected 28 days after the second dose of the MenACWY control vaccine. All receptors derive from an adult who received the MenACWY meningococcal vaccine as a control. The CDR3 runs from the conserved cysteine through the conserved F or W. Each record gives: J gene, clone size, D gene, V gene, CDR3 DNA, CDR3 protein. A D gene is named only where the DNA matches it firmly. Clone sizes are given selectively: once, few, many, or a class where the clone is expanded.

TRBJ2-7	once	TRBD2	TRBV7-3	TGTGCCAGCAGCTTAATGCCGGGGGGCGAGCAGTACTTC	CASSLMPGGEQYF
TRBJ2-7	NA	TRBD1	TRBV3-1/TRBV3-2	TGTGCCAGCAGCTACAGGGGAGTGGGCTACGAGCAGTACTTC	CASSYRGVGYEQYF
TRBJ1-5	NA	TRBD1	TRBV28	TGTGCCAGCAGACCAATGACAGGGGGCTGGGGCAATCAGCCCCAGCATTTT	CASRPMTGGWGNQPQHF
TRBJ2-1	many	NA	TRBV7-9	TGTGCCAGCAGCTTATTTCCCCAGGGGCAGTTCTTC	CASSLFPQGQFF
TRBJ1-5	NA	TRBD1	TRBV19	TGTGCCAGTAGTACGCTGGGGACAGGTAGCAATCAGCCCCAGCATTTT	CASSTLGTGSNQPQHF
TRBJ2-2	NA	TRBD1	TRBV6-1	TGTGCCAGCAGTGATCGACAGGGATTACGGGGCCTAACCGGGGAGCTGTTTTTT	CASSDRQGLRGLTGELFF
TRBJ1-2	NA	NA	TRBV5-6	TGTGCCAGCAGCTTACAGGGAGGGTTCGGCTATGGCTACACCTTC	CASSLQGGFGYGYTF
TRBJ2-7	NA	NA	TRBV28	TGTGCCAGCAGTTTAGTCACTTCCTACGAGCAGTACTTC	CASSLVTSYEQYF
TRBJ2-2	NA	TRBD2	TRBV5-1	TGCGCCAGCAGCTTCCGGACTAGCGGGAACACCGGGGAGCTGTTTTTT	CASSFRTSGNTGELFF
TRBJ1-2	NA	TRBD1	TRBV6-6	TGTGCCAGCAGTAAACAGGACAGGGACTATGGCTACACCTTC	CASSKQDRDYGYTF
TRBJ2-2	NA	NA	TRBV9	TGTGCCAGCAGCGTAGACGGGGTTGCCGGGGAGCTGTTTTTT	CASSVDGVAGELFF
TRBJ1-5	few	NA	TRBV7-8	TGTGCCAGCAGCTTAGAATGGGCAGGGACTTATCAGCCCCAGCATTTT	CASSLEWAGTYQPQHF
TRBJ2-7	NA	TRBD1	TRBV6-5	TGTGCCAGCAGTTACTCGACTGACAGGGGCTACGAGCAGTACTTC	CASSYSTDRGYEQYF
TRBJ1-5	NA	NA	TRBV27	TGTGCCAGCAGACCCGCGGCGGGGAGCAATCAGCCCCAGCATTTT	CASRPAAGSNQPQHF
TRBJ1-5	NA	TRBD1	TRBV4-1	TGCGCCAGCAGCCAAGCCGGGACAGGGAGCAATCAGCCCCAGCATTTT	CASSQAGTGSNQPQHF
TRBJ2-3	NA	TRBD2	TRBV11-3	TGTGCCAGCAGCTTAGAGGCGGGGGCAGATACGCAGTATTTT	CASSLEAGADTQYF
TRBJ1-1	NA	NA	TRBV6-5	TGTGCCAGCAGTTACTCATATCTTCGGGCTGAAGCTTTCTTT	CASSYSYLRAEAFF
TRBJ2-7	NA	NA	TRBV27	TGTGCCAGCACCAATAACATTGACGGTATCCACGAGCAGTACTTC	CASTNNIDGIHEQYF
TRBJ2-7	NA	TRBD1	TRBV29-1	TGCAGCGTCGGGGACAGGGGTCAAGGGCAGTACTTC	CSVGDRGQGQYF
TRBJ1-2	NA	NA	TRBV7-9	TGTGCCAGCAGCTTACTCCACGCCCGGGGAATGGACTATGGCTACACCTTC	CASSLLHARGMDYGYTF
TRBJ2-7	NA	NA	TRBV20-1	TGCAGTGCAGGGGGCTACGAGCAGTACTTC	CSAGGYEQYF
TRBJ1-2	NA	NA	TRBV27	TGTGCCAGCAGGCAATACGGGCTCGATAACTATGGCTACACCTTC	CASRQYGLDNYGYTF
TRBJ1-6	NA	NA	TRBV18	TGTGCCAGCTCACCACCGGAGGTGGGCGGTGGTCGGACCCTCCACTTT	CASSPPEVGGGRTLHF
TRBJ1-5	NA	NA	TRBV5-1	TGCGCCAGCAGCTTGGGTGGGTTGGGCAATCAGCCCCAGCATTTT	CASSLGGLGNQPQHF
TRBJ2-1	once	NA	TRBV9	TGTGCCAGCAGCATCTCCGGGACTGGGTCCTACAATGAGCAGTTCTTC	CASSISGTGSYNEQFF
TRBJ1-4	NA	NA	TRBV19	TGTGCCAGTAGTATATGGGGAGACGAAAAACTGTTTTTT	CASSIWGDEKLFF
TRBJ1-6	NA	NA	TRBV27	TGTGCCAGCAAGGCAGGGCCTGATACTTTTAATTCACCCCTCCACTTT	CASKAGPDTFNSPLHF
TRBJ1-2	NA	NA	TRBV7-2	TGTGCCAGCAGCCCTCCAAGGACCGCTAGCTATGGCTACACCTTC	CASSPPRTASYGYTF
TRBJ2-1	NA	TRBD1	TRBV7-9	TGTGCCAGCAGCCGGAACCGGGACAGAGGGGACAATGAGCAGTTCTTC	CASSRNRDRGDNEQFF
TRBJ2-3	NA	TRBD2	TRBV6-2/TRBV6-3	TGTGCCAGCAGTTACGAGGCCGGGGGGGCCTGGGATACGCAGTATTTT	CASSYEAGGAWDTQYF
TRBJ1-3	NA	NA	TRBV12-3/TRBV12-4	TGTGCCAGCAGTTTTTCGGGGAGAAACACCATATATTTT	CASSFSGRNTIYF
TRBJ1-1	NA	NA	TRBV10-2	TGCGCCAGCAGTGAAGTCAGGGGTAGCACTGAAGCTTTCTTT	CASSEVRGSTEAFF
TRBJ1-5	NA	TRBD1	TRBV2	TGTGCCAGCAGTGATGGACAGGGACGTCAGCCCCAGCATTTT	CASSDGQGRQPQHF
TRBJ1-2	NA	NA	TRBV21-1	TGTGCCAGCAGCAAAGCGCTGGGACAGGCCCATTATGGCTACACCTTC	CASSKALGQAHYGYTF
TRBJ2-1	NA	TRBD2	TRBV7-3	TGTGCCAGCAGACTAGCGGGGGAGAATGAGCAGTTCTTC	CASRLAGENEQFF
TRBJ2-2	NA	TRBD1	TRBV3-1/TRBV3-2	TGTGCCAGCAGCCAAGATTTGGGGACAGGGAACACCGGGGAGCTGTTTTTT	CASSQDLGTGNTGELFF
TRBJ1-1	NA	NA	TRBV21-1	TGTGCCAGCAGACCCCCCAGGGGGGGGCGGGACACTGAAGCTTTCTTT	CASRPPRGGRDTEAFF
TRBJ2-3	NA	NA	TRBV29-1	TGCAGCGCCCTTTCACAGGGTAGCACAGATACGCAGTATTTT	CSALSQGSTDTQYF
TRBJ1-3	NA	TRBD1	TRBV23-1	TGCGCCAGCAGTCAAGGACAGGGTGGTGGAAACACCATATATTTT	CASSQGQGGGNTIYF
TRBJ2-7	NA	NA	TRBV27	TGTGCCAGCAGGGGCATAGATTTGGCCTACGAGCAGTACTTC	CASRGIDLAYEQYF
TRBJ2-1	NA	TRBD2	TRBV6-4	TGTGCCAGCAGCGGACTAGCGGGAGGCTCCTACAATGAGCAGTTCTTC	CASSGLAGGSYNEQFF
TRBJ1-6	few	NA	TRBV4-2	TGTGCCAGCAGCCCATCGGGCGGGTCACCCCTCCACTTT	CASSPSGGSPLHF
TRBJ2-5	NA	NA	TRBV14	TGTGCCAGCAGCTTCAGGTCCTACGTCGGGACCCAGTACTTC	CASSFRSYVGTQYF
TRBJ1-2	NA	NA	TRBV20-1	TGCAGTGCTAGTACTTTGGGGCGTCCCGAATACACCTTC	CSASTLGRPEYTF
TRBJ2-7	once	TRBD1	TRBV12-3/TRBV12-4	TGTGCCAGCCGGACAGGAGGCAACTACGAGCAGTACTTC	CASRTGGNYEQYF
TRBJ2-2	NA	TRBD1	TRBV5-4	TGTGCCAGCAGCCCATTGGACAGGGGATACACCGGGGAGCTGTTTTTT	CASSPLDRGYTGELFF
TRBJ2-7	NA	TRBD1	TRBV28	TGTGCCAGCAGACCGAGACAGGGTTCCTACGAGCAGTACTTC	CASRPRQGSYEQYF
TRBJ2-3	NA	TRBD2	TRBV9	TGTGCCAGCAGCCCAGGGAGCGGGAGGGCGACAGATACGCAGTATTTT	CASSPGSGRATDTQYF
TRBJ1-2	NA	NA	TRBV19	TGTGCCAGCCGGGTGGGTATCGATGGCTACACCTTC	CASRVGIDGYTF
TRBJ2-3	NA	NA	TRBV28	TGTGCCAGCAGTCTCAGTCGGAGGGGGTCTCCAGATACGCAGTATTTT	CASSLSRRGSPDTQYF
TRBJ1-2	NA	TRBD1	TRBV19	TGTGCCAGTAGTCCAGAGGGGACAGGGGGCGCTTTTCGTGGCTACACCTTC	CASSPEGTGGAFRGYTF